One sample yielded the 28 T cell receptor beta chains listed below, sequenced in a study of CD8+ T cells in alopecia areata. Once RNA had been extracted, it was reverse transcribed into cDNA to act as the sequencing template. Repertoires were generated with immunoSEQ multiplex PCR, while TCRdb's copy carries only in-frame clones and drops some. The sample includes roughly 250,000 clones, 67% of them seen just once. Material: CD4+ T cells sorted from blood, obtained at week 0. These TCRs come from a human donor with alopecia areata.

The table lists this clone with a count of one. One base separates it from a far larger clone, so it is likely a read error. The rearrangement joins TRBV2 to TRBJ1-1; D not resolved. V dropped 6 bases and J dropped 1 base, with 3 bases sitting between them. The germline V gene has CDR1 SNHLY and CDR2 FYNNEI. CDR3 length: 11 residues. The CDR3 region has the DNA TGTGCCAGCAGCCAGAACACTGAAGCTTTCTTT. Amino acids: CASSQNTEAFF.

The chain recombines TRBV30 with TRBJ1-6; D unclear. Germline CDR1 is GTSNPN and CDR2 is SVGIG (reference sequence). CDR3 length: 13 amino acids. V lost 4 bases, J lost 5 bases, and 9 bases lay in between. CDR3 nucleotide sequence: TGTGCCTGGAACCACGGAAATAATTCACCCCTCCACTTT. This codes for CAWNHGNNSPLHF. Combining the CDR3 with reference TRBV30 and TRBJ1-6 gives the whole variable domain SQTIHQWPATLVQPVGSPLSLECTVEGTSNPNLYWYRQAAGRGLQLLFYSVGIGQISSEVPQNLSASRPQDRQFILSSKKLLLSDSGFYLCAWNHGNNSPLHFGNGTRLTVT.

This sequence joins TRBV5-1 and TRBJ2-5; the D gene is possibly TRBD1 (5 bases). The CDR3 covers 15 residues. V was trimmed by 0 bases and J by 1 base, leaving 10 bases between them. Germline assignment: CDR1 SGHRS and CDR2 YFSETQ. Written as DNA, the CDR3 is TGCGCCAGCAGCTTGGCCCCCCAGGGCCAAGAGACCCAGTACTTC. Amino acids: CASSLAPQGQETQYF. Variable domain in full (rest from reference TRBV5-1 and TRBJ2-5): KAGVTQTPRYLIKTRGQQVTLSCSPISGHRSVSWYQQTPGQGLQFLFEYFSETQRNKGNFPGRFSGRQFSNSRSEMNVSTLELGDSALYLCASSLAPQGQETQYFGPGTRLLVL.

The V gene is TRBV2, the J gene TRBJ2-6; D remains ambiguous. The germline V and J ends were trimmed by 1 base and 0 bases, with 7 bases remaining between them. Germline values: CDR1 SNHLY, CDR2 FYNNEI. The CDR3 spans 16 residues. The CDR3 loop is CASSEGIYSGANVLTF. The CDR3 DNA sequence: TGTGCCAGCAGTGAAGGAATCTACTCTGGGGCCAACGTCCTGACTTTC.

This clone was counted between two and nine times. The V call is TRBV6-5, the J call TRBJ1-2, with 7 bases identical to TRBD1. CDR1 is MNHEY, CDR2 SVGAGI, per germline. J gave up 7 bases and V 5 bases, and 4 bases lay outside the gene matches. CDR3 size: 12 residues. CDR3 amino acids: CASSITGAGYTF. In DNA form, the CDR3 reads TGTGCCAGCAGTATCACAGGGGCTGGCTACACCTTC.

This clone was seen only once. The genes are TRBV15 and TRBJ1-6; D possibly corresponds to TRBD1 (5 bases). This CDR3 contains 12 residues. The V end lost 4 bases, the J end lost 15 bases, and 13 bases lay between the germline ends. The germline CDR1 and CDR2 sequences are LNHNV and YYDKDF (reference sequence). CDR3 loop: CATSIPGGSLHF. The DNA for the CDR3 is TGTGCCACCAGCATTCCCGGGGGGAGCCTCCACTTT.

This clone appeared a single time. V gene TRBV4-3 combines with J gene TRBJ1-2, with D hard to call. The germline V gene encodes CDR1 LGHNA and CDR2 YSLEER. Trimming shortened V by 2 bases and J by 6 bases, and 10 bases separated the two germline ends. The CDR3 loop spans 13 amino acids. The CDR3 coding sequence is TGCGCCAGCAGCCAACATGGACGGGATGGCTACACCTTC. This encodes CASSQHGRDGYTF.

In its sample, this clone was seen a few times. This chain joins TRBV4-1 and TRBJ2-2, with D tentatively TRBD1 (6 bases). The V gene lost 0 bases and the J gene lost 1 base, with 18 bases spanning the gap. The CDR3 has 19 amino acids. CDR1 is MGHRA and CDR2 is YSYEKL in the germline V gene. The CDR3 region is CASSQDSTGILRNTGELFF. The CDR3 DNA reads TGCGCCAGCAGCCAAGATAGTACAGGGATACTGAGGAACACCGGGGAGCTGTTTTTT.

This clone was seen a handful of times. V and J are TRBV29-1 and TRBJ2-1; D uncertain. This CDR3 spans 15 amino acids. With 0 bases removed from V and 0 bases from J, the gap between germline ends came to 9 bases. CDR1 is SQVTM and CDR2 is ANQGSEA in the germline V gene. CDR3 DNA sequence: TGCAGCGTTGAAGATCTCATCAGCTCCTACAATGAGCAGTTCTTC. Its protein is CSVEDLISSYNEQFF.

J is TRBJ2-2 and V is TRBV5-1; D call uncertain. This CDR3 is built from 16 residues. V lost 0 bases and J lost 6, with 15 bases in between. Germline V gene sequence: CDR1 SGHRS, CDR2 YFSETQ. DNA for the CDR3: TGCGCCAGCAGCTTGGCCGTGTTGCCTATGTCCGGGGAGCTGTTTTTT. Its protein is CASSLAVLPMSGELFF. Filled out from reference TRBV5-1 and TRBJ2-2, the complete variable domain reads KAGVTQTPRYLIKTRGQQVTLSCSPISGHRSVSWYQQTPGQGLQFLFEYFSETQRNKGNFPGRFSGRQFSNSRSEMNVSTLELGDSALYLCASSLAVLPMSGELFFGEGSRLTVL.

This clone was seen a single time. The rearrangement joins TRBV5-1 to TRBJ2-7, with a tentative D call TRBD2 (6 bases). Germline V lookup: CDR1 SGHRS, CDR2 YFSETQ. Trimming took 4 bases from V and 5 from J, leaving 7 bases between them. The CDR3 covers 11 residues. The DNA of the CDR3 is TGCGCCAGCAGCGTAGCGGACGAGCAGTACTTC. Translation: CASSVADEQYF.

The chain joins TRBV9 to TRBJ1-2, with D unresolved. With 1 base removed from V and 3 bases from J, the gap between germline ends came to 10 bases. Germline-derived CDR1 and CDR2 are SGDLS and YYNGEE. The CDR3 contains 14 residues. The CDR3, as DNA: TGTGCCAGCAGCGTACGCGGGTCCCACTATGGCTACACCTTC. Translating it yields CASSVRGSHYGYTF.

V is TRBV5-1 and J is TRBJ2-7; perhaps D is TRBD1 or TRBD2 (5 bases each). CDR1 and CDR2 (germline): SGHRS, YFSETQ. V was shortened by 4 bases and J by 2 bases, with 13 bases between the two germline ends. The CDR3 totals 14 residues. The CDR3: CASSLRGPTYEQYF. The DNA of the CDR3 is TGCGCCAGCAGCCTTAGGGGACCAACCTACGAGCAGTACTTC.

V gene TRBV27 combines with J gene TRBJ2-1; D perhaps matches TRBD1 (6 bases). V was pared by 3 bases and J by 12 bases, with 18 bases between. Germline V gene sequence: CDR1 MNHEY, CDR2 SMNVEV (reference sequence). The CDR3 is 14 amino acids. CDR3 in amino acids: CASSLGDRTLWQFF. CDR3 nucleotide sequence: TGTGCCAGCAGTTTGGGAGACAGGACCCTTTGGCAGTTCTTC.

The J gene is TRBJ2-3, the V gene TRBV9; D is ambiguous. Germline CDR1 and CDR2: SGDLS and YYNGEE. This CDR3 contains 12 residues. Trimming took off 2 bases at V and 3 bases at J, with 4 bases between the two ends. CDR3 loop: CASSVGTDTQYF. The DNA of the CDR3 is TGTGCCAGCAGCGTTGGGACAGATACGCAGTATTTT.

The rearrangement uses TRBV29-1 and TRBJ1-1, with a possible D match to TRBD1 (5 bases). Germline CDR1 reads SQVTM; CDR2 reads ANQGSEA. The CDR3 sequence is 13 residues long. Deletions cut 7 bases from V and 4 bases from J, with 16 bases between. The CDR3 sequence: CSAHEGPGTEAFF. The CDR3 DNA sequence: TGCAGCGCCCACGAGGGGCCGGGCACTGAAGCTTTCTTT.

The CDR3 bases are TGTGCCAGCAGCTTAGGCCTGAGCTATGGCTACACCTTC. It is translated as CASSLGLSYGYTF. The chain uses TRBV7-9 and TRBJ1-2; no firm D call. Germline CDR1 reads SEHNR; CDR2 reads FQNEAQ (reference sequence). Trimming took off 1 base at V and 4 bases at J, with 7 bases between the two ends. The CDR3 has 13 residues.

The chain recombines TRBV7-2 with TRBJ2-3; no definite D call. CDR3 length: 14 amino acids. V lost 3 bases, J lost 3 bases, and 10 bases lay in between. Germline V gene lookup returns CDR1 SGHTA and CDR2 FQGNSA. In DNA form, the CDR3 reads TGTGCCAGCAGCTTGGGCCACAGAACAGATACGCAGTATTTT. This sequence encodes CASSLGHRTDTQYF.

V usage is TRBV7-9 and J usage is TRBJ1-2; D is unresolved. This CDR3 has 12 residues. CDR1 and CDR2 from the germline V gene are SEHNR and FQNEAQ (reference sequence). The germline V and J ends were trimmed by 4 bases and 4 bases, with 7 bases remaining between them. CDR3: CASSSSIYGYTF. The DNA of the CDR3 is TGTGCCAGCAGCTCGTCCATCTATGGCTACACCTTC. The entire variable domain, with the rest obtained from reference TRBV7-9 and TRBJ1-2, is as follows: DTGVSQNPRHKITKRGQNVTFRCDPISEHNRLYWYRQTLGQGPEFLTYFQNEAQLEKSRLLSDRFSAERPKGSFSTLEIQRTEQGDSAMYLCASSSSIYGYTFGSGTRLTVV.

V is TRBV7-2 and J is TRBJ1-4; D perhaps matches TRBD1 (5 bases). CDR1 SGHTA and CDR2 FQGNSA come from the germline V gene. CDR3 length: 14 residues. Trimming took 5 bases from V and 6 from J, leaving 13 bases between them. Here the CDR3 DNA reads TGTGCCAGCAGCCAGGACTGGGGGGATGAAAAACTGTTTTTT. This encodes CASSQDWGDEKLFF.

This clone came up a few times. The gene calls are TRBV11-2 and TRBJ2-5; TRBD1 matches at 9 bases. The CDR3 extends over 16 amino acids. Germline V CDR1 and CDR2: SGHAT, FQNNGV. Trimming at V came to 0 bases and at J to 4 bases, leaving 6 bases not matched to a gene. The CDR3 region has the DNA TGTGCCAGCAGCTTAGATTGGGACAGGGAAGGAGAGACCCAGTACTTC. Its protein product is CASSLDWDREGETQYF.

This clone came up a few times. The chain couples TRBV11-3 to TRBJ2-1; D uncertain. The CDR3 extends over 13 amino acids. V lost 1 base and J 7 bases, leaving 8 bases between the germline ends. Germline lookup yields CDR1 SGHNT and CDR2 YENEEA. The CDR3 is CASSLVAENEQFF. The CDR3 DNA is TGTGCCAGCAGCTTAGTGGCCGAAAATGAGCAGTTCTTC. Supplemented by reference TRBV11-3 and TRBJ2-1, the full variable domain reads EAGVVQSPRYKIIEKKQPVAFWCNPISGHNTLYWYLQNLGQGPELLIRYENEEAVDDSQLPKDRFSAERLKGVDSTLKIQPAELGDSAVYLCASSLVAENEQFFGPGTRLTVL.

This chain joins TRBV4-1 and TRBJ1-2; D unclear. The CDR3 has 13 residues. V lost 4 bases to trimming and J lost 2 bases, with 8 bases between them. CDR1 MGHRA and CDR2 YSYEKL come from the germline V gene. This chain's CDR3 is CASSLDGNYGYTF. CDR3 DNA sequence: TGCGCCAGCAGCCTAGACGGGAACTATGGCTACACCTTC.

The chain is built from TRBV9 and TRBJ2-1, with 10 bases identical to TRBD2. The CDR3 has 15 amino acids. Germline V gives CDR1 SGDLS, CDR2 YYNGEE. V was clipped by 1 base and J by 7 bases; unmatched bases: 5. Written as DNA, the CDR3 is TGTGCCAGCAGCGTACGTAGCGGGGGGCGAAATGAGCAGTTCTTC. As protein: CASSVRSGGRNEQFF.

CDR3 nucleotide sequence: TGTGCCTGGACAAAAACGGGGGCAACTAATGAAAAACTGTTTTTT. It codes for CAWTKTGATNEKLFF. The gene calls are TRBV30 and TRBJ1-4; TRBD1 might be the D (5 bases). The V gene lost 4 bases and the J gene lost 0 bases, with 12 bases spanning the gap. This CDR3 region has 15 residues. From germline, CDR1 is GTSNPN and CDR2 SVGIG (reference sequence).

The J gene is TRBJ2-2, the V gene TRBV29-1; TRBD1 is a possible D gene (5 bases). The CDR3 covers 13 residues. Trimming removed 2 bases from V and 3 bases from J, with 7 bases in between. Per germline, CDR1 SQVTM and CDR2 ANQGSEA. CDR3 coding DNA: TGCAGCGTTGAACAGGGATACACCGGGGAGCTGTTTTTT. Translated: CSVEQGYTGELFF.

The chain joins TRBV14 to TRBJ2-7; 11 positions match TRBD1. The germline V gene has CDR1 SGHDN and CDR2 FVKESK. CDR3 length equals 12 residues. Germline trimming cut 3 bases from V and 9 bases from J; bases unmatched to any gene: 1. The CDR3 region is CASSQDRGRQYF. The CDR3 coding sequence is TGTGCCAGCAGCCAGGACAGGGGGCGGCAGTACTTC.

The V and J genes are TRBV15 and TRBJ2-5; 7 bases align to TRBD2. This CDR3 has 14 amino acids. Germline V gene data show CDR1 as LNHNV and CDR2 as YYDKDF (reference sequence). V dropped 8 bases and J dropped 0; count of bases not matched to a gene: 6. The CDR3 region has the DNA TGTGCCACCTGCGGCGGGGGAGACCAAGAGACCCAGTACTTC. Its protein is CATCGGGDQETQYF. Supplemented by reference TRBV15 and TRBJ2-5, the full variable domain reads DAMVIQNPRYQVTQFGKPVTLSCSQTLNHNVMYWYQQKSSQAPKLLFHYYDKDFNNEADTPDNFQSRRPNTSFCFLDIRSPGLGDTAMYLCATCGGGDQETQYFGPGTRLLVL.